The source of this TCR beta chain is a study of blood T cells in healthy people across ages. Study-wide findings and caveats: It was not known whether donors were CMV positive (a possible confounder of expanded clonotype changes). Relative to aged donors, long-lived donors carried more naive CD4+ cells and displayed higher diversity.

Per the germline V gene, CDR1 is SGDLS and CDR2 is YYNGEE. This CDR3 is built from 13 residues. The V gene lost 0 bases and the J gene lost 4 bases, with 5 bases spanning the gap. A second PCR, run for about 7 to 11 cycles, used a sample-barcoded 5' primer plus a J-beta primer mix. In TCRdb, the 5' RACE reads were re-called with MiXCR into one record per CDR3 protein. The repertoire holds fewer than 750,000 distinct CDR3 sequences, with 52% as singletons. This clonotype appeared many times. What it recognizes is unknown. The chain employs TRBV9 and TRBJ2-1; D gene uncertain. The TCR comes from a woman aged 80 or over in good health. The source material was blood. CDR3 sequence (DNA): TGTGCCAGCAGCGTAGCAGCATACAATGAGCAGTTCTTC. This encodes CASSVAAYNEQFF.